One and the same sample provided the 26 T cell receptor beta chains below, sequenced in a study of preoperative IRX-2 immunotherapy in early breast cancer. TCRdb keeps only in-frame clones here, not all; method: immunoSEQ multiplex PCR. The sample records fewer than 70,000 clones, 94% being singletons. Treatment meaning: preoperative locoregional IRX-2 cytokine immunotherapy. Sample collection was performed from a patient treated with IRX-2 immunotherapy. These receptors all stem from a human donor with breast cancer.

This chain's CDR3 is CASSLDGAINEQFF. For the CDR3, the DNA is TGTGCCAGCAGCTTAGATGGGGCAATCAATGAGCAGTTCTTC. The gene calls are TRBV11-3 and TRBJ2-1, with D possibly TRBD1 on 5 matching bases. CDR1 and CDR2 (germline): SGHNT, YENEEA. Trimming stripped 0 bases from V and 6 bases from J, with 9 bases between. This CDR3 is 14 amino acids long.

This clone is a singleton in its sample. The V and J genes are TRBV7-2 and TRBJ2-7; TRBD1 matches at 8 bases. In germline, CDR1 is SGHTA, CDR2 FQGNSA. This CDR3 has 15 amino acids. The trim removed 5 bases at V and 5 bases at J, leaving 11 bases unmatched. For the CDR3, the DNA is TGTGCCAGCAGCCGAGGACAGGGCGGTTTCAACGAGCAGTACTTC. It translates to CASSRGQGGFNEQYF.

V gene TRBV4-1 combines with J gene TRBJ2-5, with a tentative D call TRBD2 (6 bases). Trimming took off 1 base at V and 4 bases at J, with 10 bases between the two ends. The CDR3 length is 14 residues. CDR1 is MGHRA, CDR2 YSYEKL, per germline. The CDR3: CASSQVPGVETQYF. CDR3 DNA: TGCGCCAGCAGCCAAGTTCCGGGAGTAGAGACCCAGTACTTC.

The chain couples TRBV5-4 to TRBJ1-4; the match to TRBD1 covers 9 bases. The CDR3 sequence is 15 residues long. Trimming cost V 0 bases and J 6 bases; bases outside gene matches: 3. Germline CDR1 and CDR2: SGHNT and YYREEE (reference sequence). This chain's CDR3 is CASSLGGQGDEKLFF. The CDR3 bases are TGTGCCAGCAGCTTGGGGGGACAGGGAGATGAAAAACTGTTTTTT.

The rearrangement joins TRBV28 to TRBJ1-5; D is unclear. Trimming removed 1 base at V and 0 bases at J, with 7 bases between. The CDR3 loop spans 15 amino acids. In germline, CDR1 is MDHEN, CDR2 SYDVKM. The chain's CDR3 is CASSLSGYSNQPQHF. CDR3 bases: TGTGCCAGCAGTTTATCAGGCTATAGCAATCAGCCCCAGCATTTT.

The V gene is TRBV2, the J gene TRBJ2-7; D ambiguous. Trimming shortened V by 9 bases and J by 3 bases, and 15 bases separated the two germline ends. The CDR3 length is 13 residues. Germline loops: CDR1 SNHLY, CDR2 FYNNEI. CDR3 region: CASTWSSLYEQYF. DNA of the CDR3: TGTGCCAGTACTTGGTCATCCCTCTACGAGCAGTACTTC.

The chain combines TRBV7-3 with TRBJ2-1; D may be TRBD1 (5 bases). CDR1 and CDR2 from the germline V gene are SGHTA and FQGTGA. This CDR3 spans 12 amino acids. V was pared by 6 bases and J by 8 bases, with 11 bases between. The CDR3 DNA is TGTGCCAGCAGTAGGACATGGGATGAGCAGTTCTTC. Encoded protein: CASSRTWDEQFF.

Here the CDR3 reads CASSARADTDTQYF. The DNA for the CDR3 is TGTGCCAGCAGTGCCCGGGCCGACACAGATACGCAGTATTTT. The V call is TRBV7-9, the J call TRBJ2-3; D ambiguous. Trimming shortened V by 6 bases and J by 2 bases, and 12 bases separated the two germline ends. Germline V gives CDR1 SEHNR, CDR2 FQNEAQ (reference sequence). The CDR3 totals 14 residues.

The chain joins TRBV11-1 to TRBJ1-6; D call uncertain. Germline V CDR1 and CDR2: SGHAT, FQDESV (reference sequence). Between the trimmed V and J ends, which lost 2 bases and 8 bases, there was a span of 10 bases. The CDR3 totals 14 residues. The CDR3 coding sequence is TGTGCCAGCAGCTTAAACCCCCGCGATTCACCCCTCCACTTT. Translated: CASSLNPRDSPLHF.

The J gene is TRBJ1-3, the V gene TRBV6-6; 12 bases are a match to TRBD1. Losses at the gene ends were 7 bases for V and 12 bases for J; bases not matched to a gene: 13. Germline CDR1 and CDR2: MNHNY and SVGAGI (reference sequence). This CDR3 has 15 amino acids. The CDR3 DNA follows: TGTGCCAGCACCCGAAAGGGACAGGGGGCCGGGGGCATATATTTT. The encoded protein is CASTRKGQGAGGIYF.

The chain recombines TRBV7-2 with TRBJ1-2; 9 bases are shared with TRBD1. The J segment lost 6 bases and the V segment lost 1 base, leaving 9 bases of the junction unmatched. Germline V CDR1 and CDR2: SGHTA, FQGNSA. The CDR3 covers 16 residues. CDR3 nucleotides: TGTGCCAGCAGCTTAGTCGGGATTGGGACAGGGCATGGCTACACCTTC. Translated, it gives CASSLVGIGTGHGYTF. Full variable domain (missing parts from reference TRBV7-2 and TRBJ1-2): GAGVSQSPSNKVTEKGKDVELRCDPISGHTALYWYRQSLGQGLEFLIYFQGNSAPDKSGLPSDRFSAERTGGSVSTLTIQRTQQEDSAVYLCASSLVGIGTGHGYTFGSGTRLTVV.

The J gene is TRBJ2-7, the V gene TRBV2, with 7 bases identical to TRBD1. Germline V gene lookup returns CDR1 SNHLY and CDR2 FYNNEI. V lost 7 bases and J lost 4; bases outside the gene matches: 13. CDR3 length equals 15 residues. This CDR3 reads CASKHPSGGSYEQYF. CDR3 sequence (DNA): TGTGCCAGCAAGCACCCGTCAGGGGGATCGTACGAGCAGTACTTC.

The chain has TRBV6-6 and TRBJ2-7, with D unresolved. Germline V CDR1 and CDR2: MNHNY, SVGAGI (reference sequence). V was cut by 4 bases and J by 5 bases, with 9 bases left in between. The CDR3 runs to 12 residues. CDR3 protein: CASSLRSHEQYF. CDR3 in DNA: TGTGCCAGCAGTTTAAGGTCCCACGAGCAGTACTTC.

The V gene is TRBV4-3, the J gene TRBJ2-7, with 7 bases lining up with TRBD1. This CDR3 region has 14 residues. The germline V gene has CDR1 LGHNA and CDR2 YSLEER. V dropped 1 base and J dropped 6; count of bases not matched to a gene: 6. CDR3 nucleotide sequence: TGCGCCAGCAGCCAAGGACAGGGTGTGGGCGAGCAGTACTTC. Translation gives CASSQGQGVGEQYF.

The rearrangement uses TRBV10-2 and TRBJ1-2, with 7 nucleotides matching TRBD1. J gave up 2 bases and V 6 bases, and 9 bases lay outside the gene matches. Germline loops: CDR1 WSHSY, CDR2 SAAADI. CDR3 length equals 15 residues. The CDR3 coding sequence is TGCGCCAGCAGGCGAGCTGGGACAGCAAACTATGGCTACACCTTC. This translates into CASRRAGTANYGYTF.

V is TRBV20-1 and J is TRBJ1-2; D not certain. V lost 6 bases and J lost 3, with 8 bases in between. The CDR3 length is 11 residues. The germline V gene encodes CDR1 DFQATT and CDR2 SNEGSKA (reference sequence). CDR3 DNA: TGCAGTGCAGCCGGGGACTATGGCTACACCTTC. The encoded protein is CSAAGDYGYTF.

This clone was counted a single time. This chain joins TRBV2 and TRBJ1-1; 10 nucleotides agree with TRBD1. With V trimmed by 6 bases and J by 6 bases, 4 bases remained unmatched. This CDR3 region has 13 residues. Germline CDR1 reads SNHLY; CDR2 reads FYNNEI. The CDR3 loop is CASRRDRGAEAFF. In DNA, the CDR3 is TGTGCCAGCAGGAGGGACAGGGGTGCTGAAGCTTTCTTT.

The genes are TRBV9 and TRBJ2-3; possibly TRBD1 for D (6 bases). The length of the CDR3 is 13 residues. Trimming stripped 2 bases from V and 8 bases from J, with 12 bases between. The germline gives CDR1 SGDLS, CDR2 YYNGEE. CDR3: CASSVHRDGTQYF. For the CDR3, the DNA is TGTGCCAGCAGCGTTCACAGGGATGGTACGCAGTATTTT.

This clone was seen once. The chain is built from TRBV7-2 and TRBJ1-3; 8 positions match TRBD1. CDR1 and CDR2 from the germline V gene are SGHTA and FQGNSA. The CDR3 runs to 18 residues. V shed 5 bases and J 0 bases; nucleotides not matched to a gene: 12. Here the CDR3 DNA reads TGTGCCAGCAGCCCCAGGACAGGGATGAATAGCTCTGGAAACACCATATATTTT. This translates into CASSPRTGMNSSGNTIYF.

The V call is TRBV4-1, the J call TRBJ1-4; D not certain. Germline CDR1 reads MGHRA; CDR2 reads YSYEKL. This CDR3 has 16 residues. V lost 4 bases, J lost 1 base, and 13 bases lay in between. CDR3 nucleotide sequence: TGCGCCAGCAGCCCTACTGTGGCGGGAACTAATGAAAAACTGTTTTTT. Amino acids: CASSPTVAGTNEKLFF.

The chain recombines TRBV6-6 with TRBJ2-7; D unclear. V lost 7 bases, J lost 2 bases, and 15 bases lay in between. The germline V gene has CDR1 MNHNY and CDR2 SVGAGI (reference sequence). CDR3 size: 14 residues. CDR3 sequence reads: CASISQDIPYEQYF. The CDR3 nucleotides read TGTGCCAGCATTAGCCAGGATATCCCCTACGAGCAGTACTTC.

The chain carries TRBV4-3 and TRBJ1-4; D is unclear. Germline CDR1 and CDR2: LGHNA and YSLEER. The CDR3 runs 15 residues. Trimming stripped 2 bases from V and 3 bases from J, with 10 bases between. In DNA, the CDR3 is TGCGCCAGCAGCCAATCAGTTGCTGCTAATGAAAAACTGTTTTTT. This gives the protein CASSQSVAANEKLFF.

This sequence joins TRBV5-6 and TRBJ2-7, with unresolved D. This CDR3 contains 13 residues. Looked up from germline, CDR1 is SGHDT and CDR2 is YYEEEE. Trimming stripped 3 bases from V and 5 bases from J, with 12 bases between. CDR3 DNA sequence: TGTGCCAGCAGCTCGGTCCAGTACCACGAGCAGTACTTC. This encodes CASSSVQYHEQYF. Based on the CDR3 plus reference TRBV5-6 and TRBJ2-7, the full variable domain is DAGVTQSPTHLIKTRGQQVTLRCSPKSGHDTVSWYQQALGQGPQFIFQYYEEEERQRGNFPDRFSGHQFPNYSSELNVNALLLGDSALYLCASSSVQYHEQYFGPGTRLTVT.

This clone has just one count. The chain carries TRBV5-4 and TRBJ2-3, with D maybe TRBD2 (6 bases). Germline-derived CDR1 and CDR2 are SGHNT and YYREEE (reference sequence). V was trimmed by 2 bases and J by 0 bases, leaving 10 bases between them. This CDR3 is built from 15 residues. The CDR3 loop is CASSFGRGSTDTQYF. The CDR3, as DNA: TGTGCCAGCAGCTTCGGGCGGGGTAGCACAGATACGCAGTATTTT.

The genes are TRBV4-3 and TRBJ2-7; 9 positions match TRBD2. Germline CDR1 is LGHNA and CDR2 is YSLEER. This CDR3 is 17 amino acids long. V dropped 0 bases and J dropped 5; count of bases not matched to a gene: 11. CDR3 DNA sequence: TGCGCCAGCAGCCAAGATCCGATGACTAGCGGCCCCCACGAGCAGTACTTC. Its translation: CASSQDPMTSGPHEQYF.

The rearrangement links TRBV4-2 to TRBJ1-2, with unresolved D. This CDR3 contains 11 residues. Trimming stripped 5 bases from V and 3 bases from J, with 4 bases between. Germline V gene lookup returns CDR1 LGHNA and CDR2 YNFKEQ. The CDR3 coding sequence is TGTGCCAGCAGCGGCGACTATGGCTACACCTTC. This encodes CASSGDYGYTF.